What follows describes a single T cell receptor (beta chain). The data stem from a study of blood T cell repertoires in COVID-19. About the study: There were acute and convalescent COVID-19 samples, and they came from the United States, Italy and Spain. In each case, the material was cDNA or gDNA derived from T cells, B-cell-depleted T cells, or PBMCs.

The method was immunoSEQ multiplex PCR; TCRdb's version includes in-frame clones alone and lacks a portion of them. The table lists 130,000 to 150,000 clones, roughly 88% of them singletons, with approximately 10% in the top ten. Unmatched junction bases numbered 10, after V lost 6 bases and J lost 3 bases. This CDR3 has 16 amino acids. Germline CDR1 reads SGHRS; CDR2 reads YFSETQ. This chain links TRBV5-1 with TRBJ2-1, with TRBD2 identical over 9 bases. The sequence derives from a man aged 55 to 70 with active or convalescent COVID-19. The material sequenced was peripheral blood. For the CDR3, the DNA is TGCGCCAGCACCGCGACGACTAGCGGAGTCTACAATGAGCAGTTCTTC. As protein: CASTATTSGVYNEQFF.